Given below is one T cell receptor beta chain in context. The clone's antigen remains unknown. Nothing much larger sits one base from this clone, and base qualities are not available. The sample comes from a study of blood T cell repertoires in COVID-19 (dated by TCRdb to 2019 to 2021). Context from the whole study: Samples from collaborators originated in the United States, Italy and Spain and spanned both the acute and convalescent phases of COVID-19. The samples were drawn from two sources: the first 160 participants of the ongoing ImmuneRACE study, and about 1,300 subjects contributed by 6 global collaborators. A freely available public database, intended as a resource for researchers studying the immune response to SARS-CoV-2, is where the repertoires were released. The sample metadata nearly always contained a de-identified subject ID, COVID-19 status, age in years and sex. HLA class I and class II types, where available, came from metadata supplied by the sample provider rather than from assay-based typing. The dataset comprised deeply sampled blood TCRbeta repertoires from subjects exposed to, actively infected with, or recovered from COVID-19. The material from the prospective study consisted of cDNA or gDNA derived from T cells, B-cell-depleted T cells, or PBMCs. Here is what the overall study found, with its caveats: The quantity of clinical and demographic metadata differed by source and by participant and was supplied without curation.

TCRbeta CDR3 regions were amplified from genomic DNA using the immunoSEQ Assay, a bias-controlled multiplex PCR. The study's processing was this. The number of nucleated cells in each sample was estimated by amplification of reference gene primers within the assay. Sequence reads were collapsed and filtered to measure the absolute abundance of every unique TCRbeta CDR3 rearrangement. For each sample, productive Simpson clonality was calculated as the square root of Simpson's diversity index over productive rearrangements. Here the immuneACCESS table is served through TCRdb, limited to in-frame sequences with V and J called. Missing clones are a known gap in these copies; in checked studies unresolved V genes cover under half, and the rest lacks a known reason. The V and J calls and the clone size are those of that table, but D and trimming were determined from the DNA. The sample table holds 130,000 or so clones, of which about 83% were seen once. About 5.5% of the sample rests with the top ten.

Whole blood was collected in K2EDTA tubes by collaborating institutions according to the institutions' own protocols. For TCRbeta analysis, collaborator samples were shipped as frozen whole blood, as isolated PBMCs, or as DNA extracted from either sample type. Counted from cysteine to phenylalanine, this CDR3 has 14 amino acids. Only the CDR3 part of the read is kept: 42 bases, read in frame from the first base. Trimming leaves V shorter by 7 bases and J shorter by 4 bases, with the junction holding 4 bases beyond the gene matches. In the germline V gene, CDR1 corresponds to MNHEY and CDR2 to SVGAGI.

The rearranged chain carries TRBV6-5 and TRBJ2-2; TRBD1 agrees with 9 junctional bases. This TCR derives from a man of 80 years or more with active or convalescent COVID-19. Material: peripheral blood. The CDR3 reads CASIQDRGTGELFF. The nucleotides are TGTGCCAGCATCCAGGACAGGGGCACCGGGGAGCTGTTTTTT.